The present T cell receptor (beta chain) was sequenced within a study of T cell responses to AZD1222 COVID-19 vaccine. Study outcomes and limitations: Baseline serostatus was positive in only a handful of AZD1222 recipients. Nearly half of spike-specific TCRs reportedly target unmutated variant regions. With dominance at 160-218 and 743-854, vaccine-associated CD4 TCRs spanned spike. Donors, mostly white British, included more females; clonal diversity was possibly underestimated.

Comments on this clone: Its specificity is unknown.

Sequencing used immunoSEQ multiplex PCR; TCRdb keeps in-frame clones, though not all of them. The sample lists tens of thousands of clones, around nine tenths seen once, with roughly 5.2% in the top ten. Germline assignment: CDR1 SEHNR and CDR2 FQNEAQ (reference sequence). Between the trimmed V and J ends, which lost 5 bases and 11 bases, there was a span of 15 bases. The CDR3 is made up of 12 amino acids. The chain couples TRBV7-9 to TRBJ1-1; tentatively, D is TRBD1 (6 bases). This sequence originates from an adult in good health. The specimen was peripheral blood, collected on day 0 of AZD1222 vaccination. The CDR3 sequence: CASSLLRGEAFF. CDR3 in DNA: TGTGCCAGCAGCCTCCTTAGGGGGGAGGCTTTCTTT. Together with reference TRBV7-9 and TRBJ1-1, the CDR3 gives the full variable domain: DTGVSQNPRHKITKRGQNVTFRCDPISEHNRLYWYRQTLGQGPEFLTYFQNEAQLEKSRLLSDRFSAERPKGSFSTLEIQRTEQGDSAMYLCASSLLRGEAFFGQGTRLTVV.